The clone carrying this TCR beta chain showed up just a few times. The antigen is not known. This entry belongs to a study of CD8 T cells in ankylosing spondylitis. Study outcomes and limitations: Some motif variants were previously reported in reactive arthritis synovial fluid and blood. Disease-linked clones reportedly concentrated significantly in matched ankylosing spondylitis synovial fluid. A TCR beta motif of 8 or 9 highly homologous variants appeared characteristic of ankylosing spondylitis blood.

By quantitative 5'-RACE with molecular barcodes, the TCR beta libraries were made. TCRdb re-called the 5' RACE reads through MiXCR, storing one row per CDR3 protein. The sample records 120,000 to 150,000 distinct CDR3 sequences, roughly 8.4% being singletons. The sequenced sample consisted of synovial fluid, either unsorted or a sorted T cell fraction (not recorded which). The receptor was derived from a male donor with ankylosing spondylitis.

In DNA form, the CDR3 reads TGTGCTAGTGGTCTAGAAAGGGTTTCAGATACGCAGTATTTT. This gives the protein CASGLERVSDTQYF. The genes are TRBV12-5 and TRBJ2-3, with D uncertain. The V end was cut by 5 bases, the J end by 4 bases, with 13 bases between. The CDR3 loop spans 14 amino acids. The germline CDR1 and CDR2 sequences are LGHNT and FRNRAP.